The 23 T cell receptor beta chains below were found in one sample sequenced in a study of cytomegalovirus exposure and HLA in healthy donors. Primers for the PCR totalled 60 Vbeta and 13 Jbeta. TCRdb's copy holds only in-frame clones and misses some; the assay was immunoSEQ multiplex PCR. The profile shows 100,000 to 150,000 clones, 75% to 90% of them singletons. Sequenced: PBMCs. Receptors were obtained from a man between 25 and 39 years old in good health and CMV-seropositive.

V gene TRBV29-1 combines with J gene TRBJ2-7, with D tentatively TRBD1 (5 bases). The CDR3 loop spans 12 amino acids. Germline CDR1 SQVTM, CDR2 ANQGSEA. The V and J ends lost 5 bases and 9 bases respectively, with 17 bases between them. The CDR3 spells CSVLDGHSRQYF. CDR3 bases: TGCAGCGTTCTGGACGGACATTCCAGGCAGTACTTC.

This chain connects TRBV27 to TRBJ1-3, with D possibly matching TRBD1 (6 bases). The CDR3 spans 18 residues. Germline assignment: CDR1 MNHEY and CDR2 SMNVEV (reference sequence). V lost 5 bases and J lost 2, with 22 bases in between. The CDR3 region is CASSPRSGGAFPGNTIYF. The CDR3 region has the DNA TGTGCCAGCAGTCCCAGAAGCGGGGGCGCATTCCCTGGAAACACCATATATTTT.

V usage is TRBV27 and J usage is TRBJ1-5; D perhaps matches TRBD1 (5 bases). The CDR3 extends over 13 amino acids. The V and J ends lost 2 bases and 11 bases respectively, with 13 bases between them. Looked up from germline, CDR1 is MNHEY and CDR2 is SMNVEV (reference sequence). CDR3 nucleotide sequence: TGTGCCAGCAGTTTAAACAGGAAATATGCCCAGCATTTT. It encodes CASSLNRKYAQHF.

V usage is TRBV7-6 and J usage is TRBJ2-7; tentatively, D is TRBD2 (7 bases). CDR3 length equals 16 residues. The germline V gene has CDR1 SGHVS and CDR2 FNYEAQ. V shed 5 bases and J shed 5 bases, with 22 bases lying between them. DNA of the CDR3: TGTGCCAGCAGCCCCATCCGGGGGGCCGGGCAACACGAGCAGTACTTC. As protein: CASSPIRGAGQHEQYF.

V is TRBV29-1 and J is TRBJ1-2; tentatively, D is TRBD1 (6 bases). CDR1 is SQVTM, CDR2 ANQGSEA, per germline. Trimming took off 3 bases at V and 8 bases at J, with 16 bases between the two ends. The CDR3 extends over 13 amino acids. CDR3 in amino acids: CSVEIHQGFGYTF. The CDR3 nucleotides are TGCAGCGTTGAGATACATCAGGGGTTCGGCTACACCTTC.

J is TRBJ2-4 and V is TRBV9; 8 nucleotides align to TRBD2. CDR3 size: 17 residues. CDR1 and CDR2 (germline): SGDLS, YYNGEE. J gave up 1 base and V 0 bases, and 6 bases lay outside the gene matches. The CDR3 region is CASSVASERGAKNIQYF. The CDR3 DNA reads as TGTGCCAGCAGCGTAGCGTCTGAGCGGGGGGCCAAAAACATTCAGTACTTC.

The V and J genes are TRBV6-1 and TRBJ2-5; 7 bases are a match to TRBD1. The CDR3 length is 13 residues. In germline, CDR1 is MNHNS, CDR2 SASEGT. After removal of 10 bases from V and 2 bases from J, the junction contained 7 bases not matched to a gene. CDR3 sequence (DNA): TGTGCCACCAGAGGGGGCGGGCAAGAGACCCAGTACTTC. Translating gives CATRGGGQETQYF.

A single count supports this clone. V gene TRBV27 combines with J gene TRBJ2-2; a weak D match, TRBD2 (5 bases). Looked up from germline, CDR1 is MNHEY and CDR2 is SMNVEV (reference sequence). The CDR3 covers 16 residues. Trimming left V 1 base short and J 0 bases short, with 9 bases between. The CDR3 DNA reads TGTGCCAGCAGTTTATATCGGACTGCGAACACCGGGGAGCTGTTTTTT. Translated: CASSLYRTANTGELFF.

J is TRBJ1-4 and V is TRBV28, with D hard to call. This CDR3 spans 15 amino acids. Trimming shortened V by 4 bases and J by 6 bases, and 15 bases separated the two germline ends. The germline gives CDR1 MDHEN, CDR2 SYDVKM. The CDR3 bases are TGTGCCAGCAGTTCCACGTCGGGTCTAGATGAAAAACTGTTTTTT. Translating gives CASSSTSGLDEKLFF.

V is TRBV5-1 and J is TRBJ1-4, with 7 nucleotides matching TRBD1. CDR3 size: 15 residues. The junction had 10 bases not matched to a gene; V was cut back by 4 bases and J by 7 bases. CDR1 and CDR2 from the germline V gene are SGHRS and YFSETQ. Here the CDR3 DNA reads TGCGCCAGCAGCGTGACCGGGACAGAGGGTGAAAAACTGTTTTTT. Translating it yields CASSVTGTEGEKLFF. Based on the CDR3 plus reference TRBV5-1 and TRBJ1-4, the full variable domain is KAGVTQTPRYLIKTRGQQVTLSCSPISGHRSVSWYQQTPGQGLQFLFEYFSETQRNKGNFPGRFSGRQFSNSRSEMNVSTLELGDSALYLCASSVTGTEGEKLFFGSGTQLSVL.

The V call is TRBV10-2, the J call TRBJ1-1; the D gene is possibly TRBD1 (5 bases). Deletions cut 6 bases from V and 1 base from J, with 9 bases between. CDR1 WSHSY and CDR2 SAAADI come from the germline V gene. This CDR3 is built from 13 residues. In DNA form, the CDR3 reads TGCGCCAGCAGCCTACAGGAGAACACTGAAGCTTTCTTT. It specifies CASSLQENTEAFF.

This clone has more than one count but fewer than ten. The chain's CDR3 is CASRTGQAPTDTQYF. The CDR3 nucleotides read TGCGCCAGCAGAACGGGACAGGCCCCCACAGATACGCAGTATTTT. The chain carries TRBV5-1 and TRBJ2-3; the match to TRBD1 covers 8 bases. J gave up 2 bases and V 5 bases, and 7 bases lay outside the gene matches. This CDR3 has 15 residues. The V gene's germline CDR1 is SGHRS and CDR2 YFSETQ. The full variable domain, with the rest looked up from reference TRBV5-1 and TRBJ2-3, is KAGVTQTPRYLIKTRGQQVTLSCSPISGHRSVSWYQQTPGQGLQFLFEYFSETQRNKGNFPGRFSGRQFSNSRSEMNVSTLELGDSALYLCASRTGQAPTDTQYFGPGTRLTVL.

Here the CDR3 DNA reads TGTGCCAGCAGCTTTAAGCGTTCTGGCTACACCTTC. It encodes CASSFKRSGYTF. The chain has TRBV5-4 and TRBJ1-2; D gene unclear. Germline CDR1 SGHNT, CDR2 YYREEE (reference sequence). CDR3 length: 12 residues. The ends were cut back, 2 bases at V and 7 bases at J, with 9 bases in the middle.

The chain carries TRBV6-6 and TRBJ2-1; 8 nucleotides match TRBD1. With V trimmed by 7 bases and J by 6 bases, 8 bases remained unmatched. Germline V gene lookup returns CDR1 MNHNY and CDR2 SVGAGI (reference sequence). There are 14 residues in the CDR3. The CDR3 is CASKRQGIPNEQFF. CDR3 DNA: TGTGCCAGCAAGCGACAGGGGATCCCCAATGAGCAGTTCTTC.

There are a few counts of this clone. The gene calls are TRBV28 and TRBJ2-6; no reliable D call. CDR3 size: 15 residues. Trimming removed 5 bases from V and 3 bases from J, with 11 bases in between. The germline gives CDR1 MDHEN, CDR2 SYDVKM. CDR3: CASSLAPLGANVLTF. Here the CDR3 DNA reads TGTGCCAGCAGTCTGGCCCCCCTTGGGGCCAACGTCCTGACTTTC.

The genes are TRBV30 and TRBJ2-7; D is unclear. Germline loops: CDR1 GTSNPN, CDR2 SVGIG (reference sequence). Trimming shortened V by 3 bases and J by 3 bases, and 12 bases separated the two germline ends. The CDR3 spans 13 residues. For the CDR3, the DNA is TGTGCCTGGAGGCGCACAACGGGCTACGAGCAGTACTTC. Translated: CAWRRTTGYEQYF.

J is TRBJ2-1 and V is TRBV6-5, with a tentative D call TRBD2 (6 bases). Trimming removed 6 bases at V and 7 bases at J, with 19 bases between. Germline V CDR1 and CDR2: MNHEY, SVGAGI. The CDR3 has 15 amino acids. CDR3: CASSNDRGGMNEQFF. CDR3 nucleotides: TGTGCCAGCAGCAACGACCGTGGAGGGATGAATGAGCAGTTCTTC.

The chain uses TRBV5-5 and TRBJ2-1; maybe TRBD1 (5 bases). Germline CDR1 is SGHKS and CDR2 is YYEKEE (reference sequence). Trimming took 6 bases from V and 8 from J, leaving 15 bases between them. This CDR3 region has 13 residues. The CDR3 DNA sequence: TGTGCCAGCAATCAGGGTCTATACGATGAGCAGTTCTTC. This gives the protein CASNQGLYDEQFF.

The chain joins TRBV19 to TRBJ1-5; D is possibly TRBD1 (5 bases). V lost 3 bases to trimming and J lost 5 bases, with 14 bases between them. The CDR3 is 15 residues long. CDR1 LNHDA and CDR2 SQIVND come from the germline V gene (reference sequence). CDR3: CASSIMGGVDQPQHF. In DNA form, the CDR3 reads TGTGCCAGTAGTATTATGGGAGGGGTGGATCAGCCCCAGCATTTT.

V gene TRBV2 combines with J gene TRBJ1-2; D is possibly TRBD1 (6 bases). The CDR3 length is 14 residues. CDR1 is SNHLY, CDR2 FYNNEI, per germline. Deletions cut 6 bases from V and 1 base from J, with 12 bases between. The DNA for the CDR3 is TGTGCCAGCAGCGGGCAGGGGAATAACTATGGCTACACCTTC. Translation: CASSGQGNNYGYTF.

CDR3 region: CASSQVRGLVEAFF. DNA for the CDR3: TGCGCCAGCAGCCAAGTCAGGGGTTTGGTTGAAGCTTTCTTT. The chain uses TRBV4-1 and TRBJ1-1; D perhaps matches TRBD1 (6 bases). Germline V CDR1 and CDR2: MGHRA, YSYEKL. V was pared by 1 base and J by 7 bases, with 13 bases between. The CDR3 runs 14 residues.

The rearrangement joins TRBV28 to TRBJ1-2; D is undetermined. This CDR3 comprises 13 residues. CDR1 and CDR2 from the germline V gene are MDHEN and SYDVKM. V gave up 4 bases and J gave up 2 bases, with 8 bases separating them. CDR3 nucleotides: TGTGCCAGCAGTTCCGGCGGAAACTATGGCTACACCTTC. Its protein product is CASSSGGNYGYTF.

The chain carries TRBV21-1 and TRBJ2-2; TRBD2, the table's D call, lacks a check against the DNA. TRBV21-1 is flagged as a pseudogene. The CDR3 spans 14 residues. Here the CDR3 reads CATYLGSGHGELFF. CDR3 nucleotide sequence: TGTGCCACCTATTTGGGCAGCGGTCACGGGGAGCTGTTTTTT.